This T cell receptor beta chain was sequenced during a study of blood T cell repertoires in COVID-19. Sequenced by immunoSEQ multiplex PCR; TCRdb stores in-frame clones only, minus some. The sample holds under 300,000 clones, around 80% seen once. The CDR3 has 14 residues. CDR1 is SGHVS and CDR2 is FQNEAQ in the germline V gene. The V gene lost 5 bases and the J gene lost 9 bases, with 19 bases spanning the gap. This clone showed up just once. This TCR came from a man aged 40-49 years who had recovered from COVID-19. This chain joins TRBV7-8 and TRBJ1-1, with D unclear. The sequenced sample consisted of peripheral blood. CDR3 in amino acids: CASSRYSGPGKAFF. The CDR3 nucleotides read TGTGCCAGCAGCCGTTACTCGGGCCCGGGGAAAGCTTTCTTT.